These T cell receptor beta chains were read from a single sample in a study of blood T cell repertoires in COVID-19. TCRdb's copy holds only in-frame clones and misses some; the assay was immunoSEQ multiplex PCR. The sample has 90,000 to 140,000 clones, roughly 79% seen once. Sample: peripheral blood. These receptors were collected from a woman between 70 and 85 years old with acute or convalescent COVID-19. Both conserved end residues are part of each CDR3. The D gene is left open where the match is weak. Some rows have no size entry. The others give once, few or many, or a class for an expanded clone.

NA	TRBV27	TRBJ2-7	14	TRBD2	CASSFLTSAYEQYF	TGTGCCAGCAGTTTCTTAACTAGCGCTTACGAGCAGTACTTC
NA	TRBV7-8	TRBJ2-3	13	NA	CAVPAQGPDTQYF	TGTGCTGTTCCGGCCCAGGGTCCGGATACGCAGTATTTT
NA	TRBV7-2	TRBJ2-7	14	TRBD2	CASSVSGATYEQYF	TGTGCCAGCAGCGTTAGCGGGGCGACCTACGAGCAGTACTTC
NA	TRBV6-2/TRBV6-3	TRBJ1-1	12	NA	CATSQPGAEAFF	TGTGCCACCAGTCAACCGGGTGCTGAAGCTTTCTTT
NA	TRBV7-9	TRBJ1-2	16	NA	CASSGHTGSSNYGYTF	TGTGCCAGCAGCGGTCATACAGGGTCGTCTAACTATGGCTACACCTTC
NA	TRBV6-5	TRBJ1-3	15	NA	CASSYDPGSGNTIYF	TGTGCCAGCAGTTACGACCCGGGATCCGGAAACACCATATATTTT
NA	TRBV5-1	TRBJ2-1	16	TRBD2	CASSLSTSGTNNEQFF	TGCGCCAGCAGCTTGTCGACTAGCGGGACAAACAATGAGCAGTTCTTC
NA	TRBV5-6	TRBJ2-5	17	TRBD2	CASSLVPGGEYQETQYF	TGTGCCAGCAGCTTGGTCCCCGGGGGGGAGTACCAAGAGACCCAGTACTTC
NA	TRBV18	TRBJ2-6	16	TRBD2	CASSPGGSSGANVLTF	TGTGCCAGCTCACCGGGAGGGAGCTCTGGGGCCAACGTCCTGACTTTC
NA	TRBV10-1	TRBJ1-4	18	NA	CASSENRTTSRGDEKLFF	TGCGCCAGCAGTGAAAACAGGACGACCTCACGGGGGGATGAAAAACTGTTTTTT
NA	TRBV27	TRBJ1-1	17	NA	CASSSIIGGASNTEAFF	TGTGCCAGCAGTTCAATAATTGGAGGGGCTTCGAACACTGAAGCTTTCTTT
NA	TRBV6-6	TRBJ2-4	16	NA	CASSYSSRGAKNIQYF	TGTGCCAGCAGTTACTCGAGTCGGGGGGCCAAAAACATTCAGTACTTC
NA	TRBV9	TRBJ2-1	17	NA	CASSVDRGFVAYNEQFF	TGTGCCAGCAGCGTAGACCGAGGGTTCGTCGCCTACAATGAGCAGTTCTTC
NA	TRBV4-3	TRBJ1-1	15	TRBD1	CASSARPRGELPGFF	TGCGCCAGCAGCGCCCGTCCCAGGGGGGAGTTACCTGGTTTCTTT
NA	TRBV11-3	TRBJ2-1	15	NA	CASTLTRRSYNEQFF	TGTGCCAGCACCCTAACTAGGCGGTCCTACAATGAGCAGTTCTTC
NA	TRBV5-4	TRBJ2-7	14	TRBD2	CASTLAPGGYEQYF	TGTGCCAGCACCCTGGCCCCGGGGGGCTACGAGCAGTACTTC
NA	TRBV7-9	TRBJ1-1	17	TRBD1	CASSLGAGDRVNTEAFF	TGTGCCAGCAGCTTAGGTGCAGGGGACAGGGTGAACACTGAAGCTTTCTTT
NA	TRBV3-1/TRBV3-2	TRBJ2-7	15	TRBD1	CASSLPGQGVLEQYF	TGTGCCAGCAGCCTTCCGGGACAGGGGGTCCTCGAGCAGTACTTC
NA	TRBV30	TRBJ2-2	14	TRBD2	CAWTGGRAPGELFF	TGTGCCTGGACGGGGGGGAGGGCTCCCGGGGAGCTGTTTTTT
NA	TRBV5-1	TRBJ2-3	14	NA	CASSDSGTTDTQYF	TGCGCCAGCAGTGATAGCGGAACCACAGATACGCAGTATTTT
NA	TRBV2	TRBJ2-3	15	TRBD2	CAGRGTSGDTYTQYF	TGTGCCGGCAGGGGGACTAGCGGGGACACGTATACGCAGTATTTT
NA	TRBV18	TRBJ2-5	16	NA	CASSPSPSQRQETQYF	TGTGCCAGCTCACCATCCCCGAGCCAGCGCCAAGAGACCCAGTACTTC
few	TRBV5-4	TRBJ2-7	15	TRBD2	CASSRVAGGDYEQYF	TGTGCCAGCAGCCGAGTAGCGGGAGGCGACTACGAGCAGTACTTC
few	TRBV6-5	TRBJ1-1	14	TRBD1	CASSTDRSNTEAFF	TGTGCCAGCAGTACGGACAGGTCGAACACTGAAGCTTTCTTT
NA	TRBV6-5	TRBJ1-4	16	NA	CASSYSVSATNEKLFF	TGTGCCAGCAGTTACTCCGTGAGTGCAACTAATGAAAAACTGTTTTTT
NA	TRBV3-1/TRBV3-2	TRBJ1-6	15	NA	CASSQDGGFNSPLHF	TGTGCCAGCAGCCAAGACGGGGGGTTTAATTCACCCCTCCACTTT
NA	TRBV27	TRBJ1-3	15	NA	CASSLSRDSGNTIYF	TGTGCCAGCAGTTTAAGCAGGGATTCTGGAAACACCATATATTTT
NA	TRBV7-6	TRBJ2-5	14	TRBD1	CASSLTGSKETQYF	TGTGCCAGCAGCCTGACAGGGAGCAAAGAGACCCAGTACTTC
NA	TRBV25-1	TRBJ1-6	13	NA	CASQDSYNSPLHF	TGTGCCAGCCAAGACAGCTATAATTCACCCCTCCACTTT
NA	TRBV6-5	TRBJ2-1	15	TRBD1	CASSYRGQGENEQFF	TGTGCCAGCAGTTACCGTGGACAGGGGGAGAATGAGCAGTTCTTC
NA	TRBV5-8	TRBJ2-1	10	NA	CARTLDEQFF	TGTGCCAGAACGCTAGATGAGCAGTTCTTC
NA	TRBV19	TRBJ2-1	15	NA	CASSRQESSYNEQFF	TGTGCCAGTAGTAGACAGGAGAGCTCCTACAATGAGCAGTTCTTC
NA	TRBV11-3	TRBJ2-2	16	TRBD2	CASSSELAGGIGELFF	TGTGCCAGCAGCTCCGAACTAGCGGGGGGAATCGGGGAGCTGTTTTTT
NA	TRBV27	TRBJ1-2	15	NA	CASSPNRAPNYGYTF	TGTGCCAGCAGCCCCAACAGGGCGCCGAACTATGGCTACACCTTC
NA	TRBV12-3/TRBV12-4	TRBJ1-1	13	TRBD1	CASSLDRVAEAFF	TGTGCCAGCAGCCTAGACAGGGTCGCTGAAGCTTTCTTT
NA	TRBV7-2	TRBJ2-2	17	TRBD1	CASSSMVGGQGNGELFF	TGTGCCAGCAGCTCTATGGTAGGGGGACAGGGCAACGGGGAGCTGTTTTTT
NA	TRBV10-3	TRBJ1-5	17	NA	CAISDLPGGNSNQPQHF	TGTGCCATCAGTGACCTACCTGGAGGAAATAGCAATCAGCCCCAGCATTTT
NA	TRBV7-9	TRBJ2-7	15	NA	CASSLGTSVTYEQYF	TGTGCCAGCAGCCTAGGGACATCCGTTACCTACGAGCAGTACTTC
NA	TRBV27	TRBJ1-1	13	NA	CASRPTGNTEAFF	TGTGCCAGCAGACCTACAGGGAACACTGAAGCTTTCTTT
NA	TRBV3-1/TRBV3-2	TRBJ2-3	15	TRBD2	CASSLGLARTDTQYF	TGTGCCAGCAGCCTCGGACTAGCGCGCACAGATACGCAGTATTTT
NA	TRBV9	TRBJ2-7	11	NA	CASSPGYEQYF	TGTGCCAGCAGCCCGGGGTACGAGCAGTACTTC
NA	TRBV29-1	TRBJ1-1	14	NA	CSVDFGGLGTEAFF	TGCAGCGTTGATTTCGGGGGGCTCGGCACTGAAGCTTTCTTT
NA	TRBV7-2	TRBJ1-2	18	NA	CASSSPPPRVSTGYGYTF	TGTGCCAGCAGCTCTCCCCCCCCGAGGGTCTCTACTGGGTATGGCTACACCTTC
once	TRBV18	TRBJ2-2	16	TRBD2	CASSPPSGRATGELFF	TGTGCCAGCTCACCACCTAGCGGGAGAGCCACCGGGGAGCTGTTTTTT
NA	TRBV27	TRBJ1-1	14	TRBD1	CASSPRGQRGRAFF	TGTGCCAGCAGTCCCCGGGGACAGCGAGGAAGAGCTTTCTTT
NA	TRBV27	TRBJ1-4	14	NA	CASSPKGGTEKLFF	TGTGCCAGCAGCCCCAAGGGCGGGACGGAAAAACTGTTTTTT
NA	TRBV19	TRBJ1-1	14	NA	CASKGAYLNTEAFF	TGTGCCAGTAAAGGGGCGTACCTGAACACTGAAGCTTTCTTT
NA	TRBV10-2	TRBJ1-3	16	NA	CASSPRDGSSGNTIYF	TGCGCCAGCAGCCCCCGGGACGGGAGCTCTGGAAACACCATATATTTT
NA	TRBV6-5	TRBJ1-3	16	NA	CASSYSRNPPGNTIYF	TGTGCCAGCAGTTACTCGAGGAACCCCCCCGGAAACACCATATATTTT
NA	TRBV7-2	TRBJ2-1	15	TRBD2	CASSTLAGGFIEQFF	TGTGCCAGCAGCACCCTAGCGGGAGGGTTTATTGAGCAGTTCTTC
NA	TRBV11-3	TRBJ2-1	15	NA	CASSRTGRIYNEQFF	TGTGCCAGCAGCCGAACAGGGCGCATATACAATGAGCAGTTCTTC
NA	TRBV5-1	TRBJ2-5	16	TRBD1	CASSNPGTVMQETQYF	TGCGCCAGCTCGAATCCAGGGACAGTGATGCAAGAGACCCAGTACTTC
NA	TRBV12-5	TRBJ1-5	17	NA	CASGPSPGNERNQPQHF	TGTGCTAGTGGTCCATCCCCAGGGAATGAGCGCAATCAGCCCCAGCATTTT
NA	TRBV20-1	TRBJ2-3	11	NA	CSASQGDTQYF	TGCAGTGCTTCCCAGGGAGATACGCAGTATTTT